Following are 13 T cell receptor beta chains from one sample sequenced in a study of regulatory T cells in long-lasting Graves disease. For TCR beta, libraries came from iRepertoire HTBI primers and Arm-PCR of CDR3 regions. One entry per CDR3 protein, called by TCRdb with MiXCR from the multiplex PCR reads. The table shows around 400,000 distinct CDR3 sequences, with roughly 24% occurring only once. The sample's time point: persistent/refractory GD, antithyroid drugs over 5 years with positive TRAb. Isolated PBMC RNA provided the starting material for the TCR library. The input for sequencing was peripheral blood mononuclear cells (PBMCs), taken when the disease was refractory, from a patient treated with antithyroid drugs. The receptors were gathered from a woman aged 35 to 49 with Graves disease.

The V and J genes are TRBV20-1 and TRBJ1-5; no firm D call. CDR1 and CDR2 from the germline V gene are DFQATT and SNEGSKA (reference sequence). V was clipped by 2 bases and J by 4 bases, with 18 bases between them. This CDR3 region has 16 residues. The CDR3 sequence is CSARPSTAPINQPQHF. In DNA form, the CDR3 reads TGCAGTGCTAGACCTTCCACAGCGCCGATAAATCAGCCCCAGCATTTT.

J is TRBJ2-5 and V is TRBV14; D uncertain. Trimming removed 4 bases from V and 4 bases from J, with 19 bases in between. The CDR3 covers 16 residues. Looked up from germline, CDR1 is SGHDN and CDR2 is FVKESK. The CDR3 region is CASSRERTRWVETQYF. The CDR3 nucleotides read TGTGCCAGCAGCCGCGAAAGGACCCGGTGGGTAGAGACCCAGTACTTC.

This clonotype was seen ten or more times. The rearrangement uses TRBV2 and TRBJ1-1; D not resolved. Germline CDR1 reads SNHLY; CDR2 reads FYNNEI. The CDR3 runs 15 residues. V gave up 1 base and J gave up 5 bases, with 14 bases separating them. For the CDR3, the DNA is TGTGCCAGCAGTGAAGGGTTGGGTGGAGGTACTGAAGCTTTCTTT. Its translation: CASSEGLGGGTEAFF.

The V and J genes are TRBV4-2 and TRBJ2-5; D is uncertain. Trimming took 1 base from V and 5 from J, leaving 11 bases between them. The CDR3 runs to 14 residues. Looked up from germline, CDR1 is LGHNA and CDR2 is YNFKEQ. The CDR3 nucleotides are TGTGCCAGCAGCCAAGCCGCGACATGGGAGACCCAGTACTTC. Protein: CASSQAATWETQYF.

This chain links TRBV2 with TRBJ1-2; TRBD1 matches 7 bases. V shed 2 bases, J shed 3 bases, and the junction held 6 bases outside the gene matches. CDR3 length: 15 amino acids. The germline CDR1 and CDR2 sequences are SNHLY and FYNNEI. The CDR3 is CASSETGGQYYGYTF. The CDR3 bases are TGTGCCAGCAGTGAAACGGGGGGACAGTACTATGGCTACACCTTC.

For this clonotype: The conserved phenylalanine or tryptophan is not found at the CDR3 terminus, so this likely reflects a read error. The genes are TRBV12-3 or TRBV12-4 and TRBJ2-3, with TRBD2 matching 8 bases. This CDR3 spans 14 amino acids. The CDR3 DNA reads as TGTGCCAGCAGGTTAGCGGGGAGCACAGATACGCAGTATCTT. Its protein product is CASRLAGSTDTQYL.

This clonotype was seen repeatedly, ten times or more. The rearrangement joins TRBV29-1 to TRBJ1-2, with 7 bases lining up with TRBD1. CDR1 and CDR2 from the germline V gene are SQVTM and ANQGSEA. There are 14 residues in the CDR3. The junction had 11 bases not matched to a gene; V was cut back by 4 bases and J by 6 bases. CDR3 sequence: CSVAGDSQLNGYTF. The CDR3 DNA reads TGCAGCGTTGCGGGGGACAGTCAACTTAATGGCTACACCTTC.

There are a few counts of this clonotype. The CDR3 nucleotides read TGTGCCAGCAGTGAAGTCCGAGGACAGGGGCTAAGCACAGATACGCAGTATTTT. Protein product: CASSEVRGQGLSTDTQYF. This chain uses TRBV2 with TRBJ2-3; 9 positions agree with TRBD1. The CDR3 runs 18 residues. Germline-derived CDR1 and CDR2 are SNHLY and FYNNEI. V lost 1 base to trimming and J lost 0 bases; unmatched junction nucleotides: 8.

This clonotype was seen many times. The chain joins TRBV28 to TRBJ1-5; D is unresolved. Germline CDR1 reads MDHEN; CDR2 reads SYDVKM. CDR3 length: 13 amino acids. V was clipped by 6 bases and J by 0 bases, with 6 bases between them. In DNA form, the CDR3 reads TGTGCCAGCAGAAAGGGTAGCAATCAGCCCCAGCATTTT. Its translation: CASRKGSNQPQHF.

The chain uses TRBV12-3 or TRBV12-4 and TRBJ2-7, with 7 bases aligning to TRBD1. V dropped 6 bases and J dropped 2; count of bases not matched to a gene: 7. There are 14 residues in the CDR3. The CDR3 loop reads CASRIRTGPYEQYF. In DNA form, the CDR3 reads TGTGCCAGCAGAATAAGGACAGGACCCTACGAGCAGTACTTC.

The chain links TRBV10-3 to TRBJ2-5; TRBD1 is a possible D gene (7 bases). The CDR3 has 13 residues. V was trimmed by 4 bases and J by 2 bases, leaving 8 bases between them. CDR1 and CDR2 from the germline V gene are ENHRY and SYGVKD. The CDR3 DNA follows: TGTGCCATCAGTGCAGGGGGGCAAGAGACCCAGTACTTC. Its protein is CAISAGGQETQYF.

Ten or more counts support this clonotype. J is TRBJ2-7 and V is TRBV10-3, with TRBD2 matching over 13 bases. Trimming cost V 6 bases and J 2 bases; bases outside gene matches: 1. There are 14 residues in the CDR3. Germline-derived CDR1 and CDR2 are ENHRY and SYGVKD. The CDR3, as DNA: TGTGCCATCAGAGGGACTAGCGGGACCTACGAGCAGTACTTC. Translated: CAIRGTSGTYEQYF.

This clonotype was found many times. V is TRBV27 and J is TRBJ2-7; TRBD2 matches at 11 bases. V shed 8 bases and J 6 bases; nucleotides not matched to a gene: 12. Germline V gives CDR1 MNHEY, CDR2 SMNVEV (reference sequence). CDR3 length: 15 residues. CDR3 protein: CASSPLTSGRSEQYF. CDR3 bases: TGTGCCAGCTCGCCACTCACTAGCGGGAGAAGCGAGCAGTACTTC.